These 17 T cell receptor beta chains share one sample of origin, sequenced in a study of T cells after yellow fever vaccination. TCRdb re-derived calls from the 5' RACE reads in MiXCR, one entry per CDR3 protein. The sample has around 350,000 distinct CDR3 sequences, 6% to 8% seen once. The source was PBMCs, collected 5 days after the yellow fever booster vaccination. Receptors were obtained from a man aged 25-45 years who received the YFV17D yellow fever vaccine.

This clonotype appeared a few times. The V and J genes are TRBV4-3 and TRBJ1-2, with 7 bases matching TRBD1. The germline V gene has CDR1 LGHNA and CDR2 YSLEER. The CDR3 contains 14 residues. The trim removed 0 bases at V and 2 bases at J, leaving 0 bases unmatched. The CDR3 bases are TGCGCCAGCAGCCAAGACAGGGGGAACTATGGCTACACCTTC. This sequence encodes CASSQDRGNYGYTF.

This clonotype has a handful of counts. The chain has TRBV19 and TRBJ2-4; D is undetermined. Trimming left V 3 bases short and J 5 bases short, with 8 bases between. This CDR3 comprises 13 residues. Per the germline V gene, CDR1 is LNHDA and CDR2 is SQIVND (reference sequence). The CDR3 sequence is CASSISPENIQYF. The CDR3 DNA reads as TGTGCCAGTAGTATCAGTCCAGAAAACATTCAGTACTTC.

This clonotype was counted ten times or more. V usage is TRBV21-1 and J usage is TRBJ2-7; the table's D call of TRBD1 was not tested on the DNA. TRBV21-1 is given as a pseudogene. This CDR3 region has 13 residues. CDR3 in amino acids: CADRTGTGEEQYF. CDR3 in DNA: TGTGCCGACCGGACCGGGACAGGGGAGGAGCAGTACTTC.

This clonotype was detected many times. In DNA, the CDR3 is TGCAGTGCTAGAGTGCCCCACACTAGCGGCGTGGTCGAGCAGTACTTC. Encoded protein: CSARVPHTSGVVEQYF. The chain links TRBV20-1 to TRBJ2-7; 8 bases fit TRBD2. Germline V gene sequence: CDR1 DFQATT, CDR2 SNEGSKA (reference sequence). This CDR3 contains 16 residues. The junction had 14 bases not matched to a gene; V was cut back by 1 base and J by 6 bases.

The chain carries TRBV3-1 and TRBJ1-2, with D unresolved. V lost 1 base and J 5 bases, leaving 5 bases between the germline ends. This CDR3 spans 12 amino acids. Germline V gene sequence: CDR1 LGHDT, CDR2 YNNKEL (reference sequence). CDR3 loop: CASSQGLYGYTF. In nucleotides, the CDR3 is TGTGCCAGCAGCCAAGGACTTTATGGCTACACCTTC.

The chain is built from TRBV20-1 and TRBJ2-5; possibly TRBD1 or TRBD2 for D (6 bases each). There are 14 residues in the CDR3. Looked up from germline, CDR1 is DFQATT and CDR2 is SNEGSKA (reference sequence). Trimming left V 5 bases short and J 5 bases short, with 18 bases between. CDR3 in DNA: TGCAGTGCTGGACCGGGGGCGGAGGACGAGACCCAGTACTTC. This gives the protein CSAGPGAEDETQYF.

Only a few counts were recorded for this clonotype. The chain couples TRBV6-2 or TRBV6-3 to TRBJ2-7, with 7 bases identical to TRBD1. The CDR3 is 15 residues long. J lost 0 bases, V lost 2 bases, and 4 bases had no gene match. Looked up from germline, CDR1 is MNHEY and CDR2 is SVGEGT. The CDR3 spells CASSYTTGSSYEQYF. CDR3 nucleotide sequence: TGTGCCAGCAGTTACACGACAGGGAGCTCCTACGAGCAGTACTTC.

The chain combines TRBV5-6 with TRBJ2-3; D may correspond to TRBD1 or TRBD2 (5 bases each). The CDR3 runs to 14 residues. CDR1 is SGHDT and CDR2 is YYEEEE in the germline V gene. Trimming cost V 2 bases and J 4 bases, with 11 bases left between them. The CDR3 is CASSFYQGPDTQYF. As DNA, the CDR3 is TGTGCCAGCAGCTTTTACCAGGGACCAGATACGCAGTATTTT.

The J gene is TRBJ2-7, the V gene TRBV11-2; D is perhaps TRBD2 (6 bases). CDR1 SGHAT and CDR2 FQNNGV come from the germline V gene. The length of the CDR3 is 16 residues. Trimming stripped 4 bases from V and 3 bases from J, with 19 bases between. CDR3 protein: CASSSLTSLASYEQYF. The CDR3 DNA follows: TGTGCCAGCAGCTCGCTTACCTCTCTAGCGAGCTACGAGCAGTACTTC.

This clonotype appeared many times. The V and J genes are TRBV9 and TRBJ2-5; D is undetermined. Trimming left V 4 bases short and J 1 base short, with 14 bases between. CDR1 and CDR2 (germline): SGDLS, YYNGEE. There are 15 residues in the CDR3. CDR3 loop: CASSTIGTAQETQYF. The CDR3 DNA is TGTGCCAGCAGCACCATCGGTACAGCCCAAGAGACCCAGTACTTC.

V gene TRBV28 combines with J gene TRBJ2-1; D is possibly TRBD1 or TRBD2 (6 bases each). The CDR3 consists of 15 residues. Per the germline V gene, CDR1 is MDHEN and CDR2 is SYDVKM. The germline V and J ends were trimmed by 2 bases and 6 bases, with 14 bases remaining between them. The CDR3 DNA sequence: TGTGCCAGCAGTTTAGGGCAGGGGACTCGCAATGAGCAGTTCTTC. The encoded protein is CASSLGQGTRNEQFF. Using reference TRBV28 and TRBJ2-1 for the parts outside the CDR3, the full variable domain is DVKVTQSSRYLVKRTGEKVFLECVQDMDHENMFWYRQDPGLGLRLIYFSYDVKMKEKGDIPEGYSVSREKKERFSLILESASTNQTSMYLCASSLGQGTRNEQFFGPGTRLTVL.

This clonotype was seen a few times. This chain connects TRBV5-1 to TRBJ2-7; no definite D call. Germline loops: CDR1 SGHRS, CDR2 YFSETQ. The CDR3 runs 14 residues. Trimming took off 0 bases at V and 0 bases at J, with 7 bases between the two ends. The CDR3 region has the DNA TGCGCCAGCAGCTTGGGTTACAGCTCCTACGAGCAGTACTTC. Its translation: CASSLGYSSYEQYF. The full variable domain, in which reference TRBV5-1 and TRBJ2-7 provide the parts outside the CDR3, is KAGVTQTPRYLIKTRGQQVTLSCSPISGHRSVSWYQQTPGQGLQFLFEYFSETQRNKGNFPGRFSGRQFSNSRSEMNVSTLELGDSALYLCASSLGYSSYEQYFGPGTRLTVT.

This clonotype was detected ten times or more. CDR3 in DNA: TGTGCCAGCAGCACCTACCCTAGCGTCCAAGAGACCCAGTACTTC. Translation: CASSTYPSVQETQYF. This chain joins TRBV7-8 and TRBJ2-5; TRBD2 might be the D (6 bases). The CDR3 totals 15 residues. CDR1 is SGHVS, CDR2 FQNEAQ, per germline. The V end was cut by 5 bases, the J end by 1 base, with 14 bases between. Full variable domain (remainder filled in from reference TRBV7-8 and TRBJ2-5): GAGVSQSPRYKVAKRGQDVALRCDPISGHVSLFWYQQALGQGPEFLTYFQNEAQLDKSGLPSDRFFAERPEGSVSTLKIQRTQQEDSAVYLCASSTYPSVQETQYFGPGTRLLVL.

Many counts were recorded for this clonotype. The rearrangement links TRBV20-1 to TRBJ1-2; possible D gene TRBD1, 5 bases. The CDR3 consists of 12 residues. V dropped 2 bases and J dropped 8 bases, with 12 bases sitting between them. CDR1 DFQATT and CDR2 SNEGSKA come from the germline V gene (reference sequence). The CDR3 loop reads CSARRQGSGYTF. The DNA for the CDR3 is TGCAGTGCTAGAAGGCAGGGCTCGGGCTACACCTTC.

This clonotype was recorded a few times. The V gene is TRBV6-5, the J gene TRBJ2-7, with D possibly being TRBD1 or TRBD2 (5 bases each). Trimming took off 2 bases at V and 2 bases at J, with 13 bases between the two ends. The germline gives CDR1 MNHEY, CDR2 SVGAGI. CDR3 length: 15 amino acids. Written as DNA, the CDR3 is TGTGCCAGCAGTTACGGATCGAGGGGAACCTACGAGCAGTACTTC. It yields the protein CASSYGSRGTYEQYF.

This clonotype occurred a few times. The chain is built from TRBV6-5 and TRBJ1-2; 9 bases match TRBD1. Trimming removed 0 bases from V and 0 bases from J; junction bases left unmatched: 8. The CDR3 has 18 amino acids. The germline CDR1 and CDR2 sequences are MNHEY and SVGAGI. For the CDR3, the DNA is TGTGCCAGCAGTTACTCTTGGGGACAGGGAGGAACTAACTATGGCTACACCTTC. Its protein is CASSYSWGQGGTNYGYTF.

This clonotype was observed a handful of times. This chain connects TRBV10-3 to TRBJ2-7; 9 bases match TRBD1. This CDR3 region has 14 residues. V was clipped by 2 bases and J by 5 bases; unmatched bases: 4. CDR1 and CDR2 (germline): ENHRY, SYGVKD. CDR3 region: CAISEPGQGNEQYF. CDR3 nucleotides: TGTGCCATCAGTGAGCCGGGACAGGGTAACGAGCAGTACTTC.